The clone carrying this T cell receptor (beta chain) has a single count. This entry is derived from a study of blood T cell repertoires in COVID-19. V shed 1 base and J shed 4 bases, with 13 bases lying between them. The germline CDR1 and CDR2 sequences are MNHNS and SASEGT. The CDR3 covers 15 residues. Authors' processing steps: Cell counts per sample came from amplifying reference gene primers. Some clones are missing from TCRdb's copy, which holds only in-frame ones; the method was immunoSEQ multiplex PCR. V and J calls and clone size are copied from that table; D and trimming were computed from the DNA. The top ten clones hold over 4% of a sample with 110,000 or so clones, 85% to 90% of them seen once.

This TCR came from a woman between 45 and 65 years old with acute or convalescent COVID-19. This chain connects TRBV6-1 to TRBJ1-2; TRBD1 is a possible D gene (5 bases). Sequenced material: peripheral blood. The CDR3 loop is CASSEVIGRAYGYTF. CDR3 in DNA: TGTGCCAGCAGTGAAGTCATCGGCAGGGCCTATGGCTACACCTTC.